This TCR beta chain appears in the sequencing data of a study of T cell responses to AZD1222 COVID-19 vaccine. The study's findings and limits: Sampled repertoires all dated from after the peak T cell response. The donors showed a predominance of white British ancestry and of females, with possible underestimation of clonal diversity.

The CDR3 covers 13 residues. CDR1 and CDR2 (germline): SGHAT, FQNNGV. V lost 6 bases and J 5 bases, leaving 13 bases between the germline ends. Note on this clone: What it binds is unknown.

The repertoire was sequenced with immunoSEQ multiplex PCR; TCRdb's copy has only in-frame clones and lacks some. This sample has about 120,000 clones, with more than 85% found just once. This receptor was identified in an adult who received the AZD1222 COVID-19 vaccine. The chain recombines TRBV11-2 with TRBJ2-5; D is ambiguous. The sample was peripheral blood, taken 28 days after the second AZD1222 dose. CDR3 loop: CASRSELRETQYF. DNA of the CDR3: TGTGCCAGCAGATCAGAACTGCGTGAGACCCAGTACTTC. The whole variable domain, filled in from reference TRBV11-2 and TRBJ2-5, reads EAGVAQSPRYKIIEKRQSVAFWCNPISGHATLYWYQQILGQGPKLLIQFQNNGVVDDSQLPKDRFSAERLKGVDSTLKIQPAKLEDSAVYLCASRSELRETQYFGPGTRLLVL.